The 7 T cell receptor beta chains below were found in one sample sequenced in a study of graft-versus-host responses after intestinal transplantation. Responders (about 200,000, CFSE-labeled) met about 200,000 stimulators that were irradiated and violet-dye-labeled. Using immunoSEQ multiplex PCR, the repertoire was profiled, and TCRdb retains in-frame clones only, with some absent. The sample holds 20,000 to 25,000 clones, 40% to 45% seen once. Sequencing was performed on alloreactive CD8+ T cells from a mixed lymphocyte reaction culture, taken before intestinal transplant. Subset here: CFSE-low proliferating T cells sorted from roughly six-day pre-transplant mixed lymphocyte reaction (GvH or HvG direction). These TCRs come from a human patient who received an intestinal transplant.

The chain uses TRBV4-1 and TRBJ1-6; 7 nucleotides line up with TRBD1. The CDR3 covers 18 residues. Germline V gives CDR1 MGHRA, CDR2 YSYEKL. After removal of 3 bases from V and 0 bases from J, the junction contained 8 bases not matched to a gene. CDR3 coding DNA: TGCGCCAGCAGCCACTACCCGGACAGGAGCTCCTATAATTCACCCCTCCACTTT. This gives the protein CASSHYPDRSSYNSPLHF.

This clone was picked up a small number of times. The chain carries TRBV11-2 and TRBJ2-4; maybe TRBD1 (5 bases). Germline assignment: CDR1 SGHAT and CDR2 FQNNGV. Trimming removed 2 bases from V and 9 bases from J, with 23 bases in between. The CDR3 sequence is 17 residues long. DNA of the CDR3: TGTGCCAGCAGCTTAAAACCTTCGGTGGCAGGGTTGGCCATTCAGTACTTC. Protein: CASSLKPSVAGLAIQYF.

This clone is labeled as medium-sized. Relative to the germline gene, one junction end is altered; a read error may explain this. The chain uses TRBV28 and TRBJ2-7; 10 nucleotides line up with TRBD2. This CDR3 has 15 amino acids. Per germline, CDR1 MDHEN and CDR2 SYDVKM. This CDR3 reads CASSFASGSSHEQYF. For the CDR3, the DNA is TGTGCCAGCAGTTTTGCTAGCGGGAGCTCCCACGAGCAGTACTTC.

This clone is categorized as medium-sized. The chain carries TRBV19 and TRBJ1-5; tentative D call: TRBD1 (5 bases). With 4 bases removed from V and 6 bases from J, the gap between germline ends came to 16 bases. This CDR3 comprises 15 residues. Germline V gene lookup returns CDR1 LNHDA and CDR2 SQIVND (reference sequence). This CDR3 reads CASSRGVGGIQPQHF. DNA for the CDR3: TGTGCCAGTAGTAGGGGAGTGGGGGGAATTCAGCCCCAGCATTTT. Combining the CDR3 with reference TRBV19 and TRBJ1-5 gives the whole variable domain DGGITQSPKYLFRKEGQNVTLSCEQNLNHDAMYWYRQDPGQGLRLIYYSQIVNDFQKGDIAEGYSVSREKKESFPLTVTSAQKNPTAFYLCASSRGVGGIQPQHFGDGTRLSIL.

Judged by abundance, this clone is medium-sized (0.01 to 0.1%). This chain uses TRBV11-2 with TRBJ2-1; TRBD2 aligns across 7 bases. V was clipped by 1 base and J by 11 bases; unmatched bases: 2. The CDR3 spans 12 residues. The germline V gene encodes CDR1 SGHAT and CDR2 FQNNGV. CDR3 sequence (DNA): TGTGCCAGCAGCTTAGCTAGCGGCCAGCAGTTCTTC. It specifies CASSLASGQQFF.

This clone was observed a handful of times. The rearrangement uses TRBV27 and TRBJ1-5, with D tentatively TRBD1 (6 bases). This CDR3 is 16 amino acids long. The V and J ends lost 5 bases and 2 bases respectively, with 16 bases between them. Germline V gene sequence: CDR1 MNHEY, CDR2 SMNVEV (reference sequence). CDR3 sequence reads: CASSPGTLGRNQPQHF. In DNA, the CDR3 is TGTGCCAGCAGTCCGGGGACACTGGGACGCAATCAGCCCCAGCATTTT.

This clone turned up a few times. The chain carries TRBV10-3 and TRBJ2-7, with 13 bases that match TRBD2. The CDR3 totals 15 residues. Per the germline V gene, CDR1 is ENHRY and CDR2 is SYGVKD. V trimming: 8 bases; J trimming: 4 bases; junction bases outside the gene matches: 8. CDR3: CAIGTSGTGAYEQYF. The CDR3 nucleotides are TGTGCCATCGGGACTAGCGGGACCGGGGCATACGAGCAGTACTTC.